The 16 T cell receptor beta chains presented below share a single source sample, sequenced in a study of PD-1 blockade in classical Hodgkin lymphoma. The data were produced by immunoSEQ multiplex PCR, yet TCRdb's version contains in-frame clones alone and is incomplete. The sample records over 30,000 clones, 75% to 95% being singletons. Every patient was affected by relapse after autologous stem cell transplantation, while exposure to brentuximab vedotin was not uniform. CD4+ T cells were purified from thawed PBMCs by magnetic negative selection. Sequenced here: CD4+ T cells from blood, sampled at baseline. The receptors stem from a human donor with classical Hodgkin lymphoma.

This clone was seen a handful of times. The CDR3 region is CASSTRQWNTEAFF. The DNA for the CDR3 is TGTGCCAGCAGCACCCGACAGTGGAACACTGAAGCTTTCTTT. The chain joins TRBV7-8 to TRBJ1-1, with a possible D match to TRBD1 (5 bases). V was pared by 5 bases and J by 1 base, with 11 bases between. The germline V gene has CDR1 SGHVS and CDR2 FQNEAQ. This CDR3 contains 14 residues. The whole variable domain, filled in from reference TRBV7-8 and TRBJ1-1, reads GAGVSQSPRYKVAKRGQDVALRCDPISGHVSLFWYQQALGQGPEFLTYFQNEAQLDKSGLPSDRFFAERPEGSVSTLKIQRTQQEDSAVYLCASSTRQWNTEAFFGQGTRLTVV.

The CDR3, as DNA: TGTGCCAGTAGTAGGGACGGCTCCTACGAGCAGTACTTC. The encoded protein is CASSRDGSYEQYF. The chain joins TRBV7-9 to TRBJ2-7; D may correspond to TRBD1 or TRBD2 (5 bases each). Per the germline V gene, CDR1 is SEHNR and CDR2 is FQNEAQ (reference sequence). The length of the CDR3 is 13 residues. V lost 9 bases, J lost 0 bases, and 12 bases lay in between.

This clone was found once. V usage is TRBV19 and J usage is TRBJ2-5, with no clear D. The CDR3 contains 15 residues. V lost 5 bases to trimming and J lost 2 bases, with 15 bases between them. Germline V gives CDR1 LNHDA, CDR2 SQIVND (reference sequence). The DNA for the CDR3 is TGTGCCAGTAGTCTCCGGCACTGGGCTCAAGAGACCCAGTACTTC. Its protein is CASSLRHWAQETQYF.

The chain is built from TRBV18 and TRBJ2-3; perhaps TRBD1 as D (6 bases). V lost 3 bases, J lost 0 bases, and 10 bases lay in between. The CDR3 is made up of 15 amino acids. Germline-derived CDR1 and CDR2 are KGHSH and LQKENI. The CDR3 protein is CASSPGHSSTDTQYF. The CDR3 bases are TGTGCCAGCTCACCGGGACATTCGAGCACAGATACGCAGTATTTT.

This clone was recorded a few times. The gene calls are TRBV7-9 and TRBJ1-2, with 9 bases fitting TRBD1. Trimming at V came to 0 bases and at J to 8 bases, leaving 16 bases not matched to a gene. Germline V CDR1 and CDR2: SEHNR, FQNEAQ (reference sequence). The CDR3 has 18 amino acids. The CDR3 sequence is CASSLARPASGQGGGYTF. The CDR3 coding sequence is TGTGCCAGCAGCTTAGCCCGACCAGCCTCGGGACAGGGAGGAGGCTACACCTTC. The variable domain in full, with the rest retrieved from reference TRBV7-9 and TRBJ1-2, is DTGVSQNPRHKITKRGQNVTFRCDPISEHNRLYWYRQTLGQGPEFLTYFQNEAQLEKSRLLSDRFSAERPKGSFSTLEIQRTEQGDSAMYLCASSLARPASGQGGGYTFGSGTRLTVV.

The chain employs TRBV7-2 and TRBJ2-2; D gene ambiguous. V gave up 5 bases and J gave up 7 bases, with 11 bases separating them. Per the germline V gene, CDR1 is SGHTA and CDR2 is FQGNSA. The CDR3 runs to 13 residues. In nucleotides, the CDR3 is TGTGCCAGCAGCCTCAGATTTGGCGGGGAGCTGTTTTTT. Encoded protein: CASSLRFGGELFF.

The rearrangement links TRBV10-2 to TRBJ2-1, with D unresolved. The germline V gene encodes CDR1 WSHSY and CDR2 SAAADI. This CDR3 spans 12 amino acids. Trimming stripped 2 bases from V and 10 bases from J, with 9 bases between. CDR3 residues: CASSERHREQFF. The DNA for the CDR3 is TGCGCCAGCAGTGAGAGGCACAGAGAGCAGTTCTTC.

The chain links TRBV28 to TRBJ2-5; no firm D call. Germline V gene lookup returns CDR1 MDHEN and CDR2 SYDVKM. CDR3 length equals 13 residues. V lost 2 bases and J lost 5, with 9 bases in between. The CDR3, as DNA: TGTGCCAGCAGTTTAGGGTCCGGGGAGACCCAGTACTTC. It is translated as CASSLGSGETQYF.

This chain joins TRBV5-1 and TRBJ1-1; D not resolved. Between the trimmed V and J ends, which lost 4 bases and 6 bases, there was a span of 10 bases. The CDR3 sequence is 12 residues long. The germline gives CDR1 SGHRS, CDR2 YFSETQ. CDR3 sequence (DNA): TGCGCCAGCAGCCGAGACGGGGCTGAAGCTTTCTTT. Translation: CASSRDGAEAFF. Based on the CDR3 plus reference TRBV5-1 and TRBJ1-1, the full variable domain is KAGVTQTPRYLIKTRGQQVTLSCSPISGHRSVSWYQQTPGQGLQFLFEYFSETQRNKGNFPGRFSGRQFSNSRSEMNVSTLELGDSALYLCASSRDGAEAFFGQGTRLTVV.

V gene TRBV5-5 combines with J gene TRBJ1-5; D remains ambiguous. The germline V and J ends were trimmed by 3 bases and 2 bases, with 15 bases remaining between them. CDR1 and CDR2 from the germline V gene are SGHKS and YYEKEE (reference sequence). The CDR3 runs to 16 residues. CDR3 loop: CASSSGMAGGNQPQHF. CDR3 bases: TGTGCCAGCAGCTCGGGCATGGCTGGGGGCAATCAGCCCCAGCATTTT.

DNA for the CDR3: TGCGCCAGCAGCTTTAGAGGTCCGACGGAAGCTAACTATGGCTACACCTTC. Encoded protein: CASSFRGPTEANYGYTF. The chain recombines TRBV5-1 with TRBJ1-2; no clear D gene. V was pared by 2 bases and J by 0 bases, with 17 bases between. The CDR3 covers 17 residues. The germline gives CDR1 SGHRS, CDR2 YFSETQ.

V and J are TRBV9 and TRBJ2-7, with 14 positions matching TRBD2. Germline loops: CDR1 SGDLS, CDR2 YYNGEE. The V and J ends lost 4 bases and 5 bases, in that order; junction bases with no gene match: 5. This CDR3 region has 15 residues. As DNA, the CDR3 is TGTGCCAGCAGCCCCGGACTAGCGGGAGGAGACGAGCAGTACTTC. It translates to CASSPGLAGGDEQYF.

A note on this clone: This likely comes from a read error, as the CDR3 has no conserved phenylalanine or tryptophan at its end. No DNA is shown, since the ends of the CDR3 on it are uncertain; the CDR3 is the one TCRdb lists. J is TRBJ2-7 and V is TRBV13; TRBD2 reflects the table's D call only, with no check against the DNA. Germline V lookup: CDR1 PRHDT, CDR2 FYEKMQ (reference sequence). Counting both end residues, the CDR3 totals 16 amino acids. This chain's CDR3 is CASSPRGLAGVGRSVG.

The chain is built from TRBV10-3 and TRBJ2-3, with D possibly TRBD2 on 6 matching bases. Germline V gene sequence: CDR1 ENHRY, CDR2 SYGVKD. Trimming took off 0 bases at V and 7 bases at J, with 17 bases between the two ends. This CDR3 has 16 residues. The CDR3 region has the DNA TGTGCCATCAGTGAGTCGACCCCCGGGACTCGGAATACGCAGTATTTT. As protein: CAISESTPGTRNTQYF.

This clone was detected only once. V gene TRBV7-9 combines with J gene TRBJ2-2; D gene ambiguous. The V gene lost 2 bases and the J gene lost 3 bases, with 4 bases spanning the gap. The CDR3 spans 13 residues. In germline, CDR1 is SEHNR, CDR2 FQNEAQ (reference sequence). The CDR3 nucleotides are TGTGCCAGCAGCTTAACCTACACCGGGGAGCTGTTTTTT. It yields the protein CASSLTYTGELFF.

The chain combines TRBV6-5 with TRBJ2-7; 7 nucleotides align to TRBD1. The CDR3 runs 14 residues. CDR1 and CDR2 (germline): MNHEY, SVGAGI. The V and J ends lost 6 bases and 2 bases, in that order; junction bases with no gene match: 7. DNA for the CDR3: TGTGCCAGCAGACCCGGGACAGAGACCTACGAGCAGTACTTC. Translated, it gives CASRPGTETYEQYF.